The 20 T cell receptor beta chains below come from one sample, sequenced in a study of blood T cells in healthy people across ages. The use of a sample-barcoded 5' primer and a J-beta primer mix characterized a second PCR of about 7 to 12 cycles. TCRdb processed the 5' RACE reads anew with MiXCR; each CDR3 protein has one entry. The sample carries 750,000 to 950,000 distinct CDR3 sequences, 20% to 30% recorded once. The sample was also reused in another study, on T cells of mothers and their children.

Sequenced input: blood. All receptors derive from a boy under 18 in good health.

This clonotype was counted a few times. The rearrangement links TRBV11-2 to TRBJ1-6; D is unresolved. The CDR3 has 13 residues. Per the germline V gene, CDR1 is SGHAT and CDR2 is FQNNGV. With 3 bases removed from V and 11 bases from J, the gap between germline ends came to 11 bases. CDR3 bases: TGTGCCAGCAGCTTCGTACAGAGGCCACCCCTCCACTTT. The encoded protein is CASSFVQRPPLHF. The complete variable domain, with remaining parts taken from reference TRBV11-2 and TRBJ1-6, reads EAGVAQSPRYKIIEKRQSVAFWCNPISGHATLYWYQQILGQGPKLLIQFQNNGVVDDSQLPKDRFSAERLKGVDSTLKIQPAKLEDSAVYLCASSFVQRPPLHFGNGTRLTVT.

The chain joins TRBV7-6 to TRBJ1-4; 8 bases map to TRBD1. Germline V lookup: CDR1 SGHVS, CDR2 FNYEAQ. CDR3 length: 15 amino acids. With 5 bases clipped from V and 6 bases from J, the junction kept 8 bases outside the gene matches. The CDR3 spells CASSTQTGVYEKLFF. CDR3 bases: TGTGCCAGCAGCACCCAGACAGGGGTATATGAAAAACTGTTTTTT.

This chain connects TRBV20-1 to TRBJ2-3; unclear D gene. The germline V gene encodes CDR1 DFQATT and CDR2 SNEGSKA (reference sequence). CDR3 size: 16 residues. Trimming stripped 0 bases from V and 6 bases from J, with 19 bases between. This CDR3 reads CSARDRSGPSVDTQYF. CDR3 sequence (DNA): TGCAGTGCTAGAGACCGATCCGGACCCAGCGTGGATACGCAGTATTTT.

This chain joins TRBV4-2 and TRBJ1-2; D gene uncertain. Germline V gives CDR1 LGHNA, CDR2 YNFKEQ. The CDR3 is made up of 15 amino acids. Trimming cost V 3 bases and J 3 bases, with 14 bases left between them. The CDR3 loop is CASSHEGQRYYGYTF. The CDR3 region has the DNA TGTGCCAGCAGCCATGAGGGCCAGCGCTACTATGGCTACACCTTC.

The chain carries TRBV20-1 and TRBJ2-4, with 11 bases aligning to TRBD2. CDR3 size: 18 residues. Trimming took 0 bases from V and 1 from J; bases not matched to a gene: 8. Germline CDR1 is DFQATT and CDR2 is SNEGSKA (reference sequence). The CDR3 region is CSARESLAGAVAKNIQYF. The DNA for the CDR3 is TGCAGTGCTAGAGAGTCACTAGCGGGAGCTGTTGCCAAAAACATTCAGTACTTC.

The sample holds many counts of this clonotype. The chain links TRBV7-2 to TRBJ2-7; D gene uncertain. Germline V gene data show CDR1 as SGHTA and CDR2 as FQGNSA. V was cut by 5 bases and J by 7 bases, with 6 bases left in between. The CDR3 runs to 10 residues. DNA for the CDR3: TGTGCCAGCAGCGAAGGAGAGCAGTACTTC. It specifies CASSEGEQYF.

This clonotype was seen more than once but under ten times. The rearrangement joins TRBV28 to TRBJ2-2, with D unclear. V was pared by 5 bases and J by 6 bases, with 16 bases between. There are 15 residues in the CDR3. From germline, CDR1 is MDHEN and CDR2 SYDVKM. CDR3 protein: CASSPMGAESGELFF. CDR3 nucleotides: TGTGCCAGCAGTCCGATGGGCGCTGAATCCGGGGAGCTGTTTTTT.

This clonotype has more than one count but fewer than ten. This sequence joins TRBV3-1 and TRBJ1-3; D gene ambiguous. The germline V gene has CDR1 LGHDT and CDR2 YNNKEL (reference sequence). Trimming removed 5 bases at V and 2 bases at J, with 16 bases between. The CDR3 covers 16 residues. The CDR3 nucleotides read TGTGCCAGCAGCTCCACACACATCAAGGCTGGAAACACCATATATTTT. Translation gives CASSSTHIKAGNTIYF.

A word on this clonotype: This may be a read error, as it is one base from a much larger clone. The V and J genes are TRBV12-3 or TRBV12-4 and TRBJ2-1; a possible D gene is TRBD1 (5 bases). The end of the DNA is better explained by TRBJ2-5, so the J call may be wrong. This CDR3 has 13 amino acids. CDR3 nucleotides: TGTGCCAGCAGTTTTCAGGGCCAAGGGACCCAGTACTTC. Residues: CASSFQGQGTQYF.

The J gene is TRBJ2-5, the V gene TRBV20-1; 9 nucleotides line up with TRBD2. Losses at the gene ends were 1 base for V and 1 base for J; bases not matched to a gene: 4. Germline CDR1 DFQATT, CDR2 SNEGSKA (reference sequence). The CDR3 is 15 amino acids. CDR3 region: CSARVPLAGQETQYF. The CDR3 DNA follows: TGCAGTGCTAGAGTCCCACTAGCGGGCCAAGAGACCCAGTACTTC.

This sequence joins TRBV10-3 and TRBJ1-2; D possibly corresponds to TRBD1 (6 bases). The CDR3 loop spans 15 amino acids. Trimming removed 2 bases from V and 5 bases from J, with 15 bases in between. Germline-derived CDR1 and CDR2 are ENHRY and SYGVKD. Here the CDR3 reads CAISEPSGQTYGYTF. As DNA, the CDR3 is TGTGCCATCAGTGAGCCCTCGGGACAAACTTATGGCTACACCTTC.

This clonotype has just a few counts. The junction differs from germline at one of its ends, possibly a read error. The chain is built from TRBV9 and TRBJ2-7; 11 bases agree with TRBD1. Germline CDR1 reads SGDLS; CDR2 reads YYNGEE. This CDR3 spans 14 amino acids. In DNA, the CDR3 is TGTGCCGGCAGCCCTGGACAGGGGGCGTACGAGCAGTACTTC. Translation gives CAGSPGQGAYEQYF.

This clonotype has just a few counts. J is TRBJ2-5 and V is TRBV5-6, with TRBD2 as a possible D gene (7 bases). CDR1 SGHDT and CDR2 YYEEEE come from the germline V gene. CDR3 length: 13 amino acids. V lost 2 bases and J lost 7, with 12 bases in between. The DNA for the CDR3 is TGTGCCAGCAGCTTAGAGGGAGGGGGGACCCAGTACTTC. Translation gives CASSLEGGGTQYF.

The rearrangement uses TRBV28 and TRBJ2-3, with TRBD2 as a possible D gene (5 bases). The CDR3 runs 15 residues. The ends were cut back, 3 bases at V and 3 bases at J, with 13 bases in the middle. Germline values: CDR1 MDHEN, CDR2 SYDVKM. CDR3 in amino acids: CASSFMRAETDTQYF. The CDR3 DNA follows: TGTGCCAGCAGTTTCATGCGGGCGGAGACAGATACGCAGTATTTT.

The sample holds a few counts of this clonotype. The rearrangement uses TRBV28 and TRBJ2-7; 14 nucleotides align to TRBD2. From germline, CDR1 is MDHEN and CDR2 SYDVKM. This CDR3 contains 15 residues. V shed 5 bases and J 2 bases; nucleotides not matched to a gene: 2. The CDR3 loop is CASSGTSGGAYEQYF. In DNA form, the CDR3 reads TGTGCCAGCAGTGGGACTAGCGGGGGAGCCTACGAGCAGTACTTC.

The rearrangement joins TRBV6-5 to TRBJ1-1; TRBD1 agrees at 7 bases. This CDR3 contains 14 residues. Germline lookup yields CDR1 MNHEY and CDR2 SVGAGI. Trimming cost V 6 bases and J 10 bases; bases outside gene matches: 14. For the CDR3, the DNA is TGTGCCAGCAGCCCCACACTTGACAGGGCCAGAGCTTTCTTT. As protein: CASSPTLDRARAFF.

This clonotype was seen only a few times. The chain recombines TRBV6-6 with TRBJ2-7; 10 bases map to TRBD1. Germline V CDR1 and CDR2: MNHNY, SVGAGI (reference sequence). The CDR3 has 15 amino acids. The ends lost 2 bases at V and 4 bases at J; junction bases unmatched: 5. The CDR3 sequence is CASSYTPGQGYEQYF. CDR3 DNA sequence: TGTGCCAGCAGTTACACACCGGGACAGGGGTACGAGCAGTACTTC.

This clonotype was observed a few times. The junction does not match germline at one end; this may be a read error. This chain uses TRBV5-1 with TRBJ2-5, with 7 bases aligning to TRBD2. The end of the DNA is better explained by TRBJ2-7, so the J call may be wrong. Germline CDR1 reads SGHRS; CDR2 reads YFSETQ. CDR3 size: 15 residues. The CDR3 region is CASSPWGGSSCEQYF. The CDR3 nucleotides read TGCGCCAGCAGCCCCTGGGGCGGGAGCTCCTGCGAGCAGTACTTC.

This clonotype was seen only a few times. The chain uses TRBV18 and TRBJ1-5; a weak D match, TRBD1 (6 bases). Trimming pared 4 bases from V and 0 bases from J, leaving 16 bases between. The CDR3 consists of 17 residues. Germline CDR1 KGHSH, CDR2 LQKENI. The CDR3 loop reads CASSRPLRGTSNQPQHF. The CDR3 DNA reads as TGTGCCAGCTCACGGCCCCTCAGGGGCACTAGCAATCAGCCCCAGCATTTT.

In its sample, this clonotype was seen a few times. The chain links TRBV2 to TRBJ1-2; D perhaps matches TRBD1 (5 bases). The CDR3 runs to 12 residues. Looked up from germline, CDR1 is SNHLY and CDR2 is FYNNEI. The V and J ends lost 7 bases and 1 base respectively, with 7 bases between them. The CDR3 DNA follows: TGTGCCAGCACGGGGCGTAACTATGGCTACACCTTC. It codes for CASTGRNYGYTF.